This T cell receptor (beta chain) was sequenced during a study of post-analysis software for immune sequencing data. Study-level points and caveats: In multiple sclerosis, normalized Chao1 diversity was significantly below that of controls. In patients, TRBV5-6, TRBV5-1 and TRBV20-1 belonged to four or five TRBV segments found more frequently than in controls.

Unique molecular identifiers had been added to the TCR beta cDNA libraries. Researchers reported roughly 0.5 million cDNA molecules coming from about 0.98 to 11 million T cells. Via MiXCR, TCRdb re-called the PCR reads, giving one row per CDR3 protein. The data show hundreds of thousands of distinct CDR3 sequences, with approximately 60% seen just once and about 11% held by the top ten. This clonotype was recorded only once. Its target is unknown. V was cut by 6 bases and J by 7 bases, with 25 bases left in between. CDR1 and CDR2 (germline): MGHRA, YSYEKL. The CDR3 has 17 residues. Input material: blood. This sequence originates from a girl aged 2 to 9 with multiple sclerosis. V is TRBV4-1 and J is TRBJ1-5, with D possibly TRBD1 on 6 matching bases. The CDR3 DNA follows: TGCGCCAGCAGTCCCCTCTGGACAGCTAATATTCACCAGCCCCAGCATTTT. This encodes CASSPLWTANIHQPQHF.